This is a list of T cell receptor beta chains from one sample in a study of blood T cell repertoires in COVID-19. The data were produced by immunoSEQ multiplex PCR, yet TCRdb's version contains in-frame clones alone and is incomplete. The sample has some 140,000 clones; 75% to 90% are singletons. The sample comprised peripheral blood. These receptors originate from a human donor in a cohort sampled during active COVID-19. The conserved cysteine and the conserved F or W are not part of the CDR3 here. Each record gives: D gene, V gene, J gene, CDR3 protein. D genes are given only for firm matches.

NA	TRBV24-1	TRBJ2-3	ATSDLSSLTDTQY
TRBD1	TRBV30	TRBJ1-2	AWSVLQGAGGYT
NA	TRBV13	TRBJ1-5	ASSLRGGNQPQH
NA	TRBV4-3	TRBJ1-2	ASSQDLSFSRGYT
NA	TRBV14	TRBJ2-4	ASSQEAGVSNIQY
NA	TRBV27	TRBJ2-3	ASRQVGADTQY
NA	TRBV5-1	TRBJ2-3	ASSLERVTSTDTQY
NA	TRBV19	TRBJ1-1	ASSQQGGTEAF
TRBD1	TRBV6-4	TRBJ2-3	ASSETGARADTQY
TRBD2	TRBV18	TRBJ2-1	ASSPAGLLAGGSEQF
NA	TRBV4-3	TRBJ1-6	ASSPAGGGNNSPLH
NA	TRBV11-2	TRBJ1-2	ASSLVSSGRVGYT
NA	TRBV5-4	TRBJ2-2	ASSQDTAGELF
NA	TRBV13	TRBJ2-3	ASSSRPGAPDTQY
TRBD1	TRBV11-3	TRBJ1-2	ASSDRDGYGYT
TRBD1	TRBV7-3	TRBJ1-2	ASSFADRGGYT
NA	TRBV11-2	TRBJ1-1	ASSPMWTVNTEAF
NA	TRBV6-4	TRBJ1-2	ASSDRPRPENYGYT
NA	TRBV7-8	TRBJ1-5	ASSLDTLGNQPQH
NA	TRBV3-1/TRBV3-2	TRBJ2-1	ASSRALLPNEQF
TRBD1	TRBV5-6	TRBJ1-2	ASSRQGAGGYT
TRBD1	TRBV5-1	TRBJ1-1	ASSLIGTGRSGTEAF
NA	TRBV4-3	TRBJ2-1	ASSRSRGLSISYNEQF